Included here is one T cell receptor beta chain sequence, with context. Its binding antigen is unknown. No per-base quality is available; no much larger clone lies one base away. Measured from the cysteine to the phenylalanine, the CDR3 is 16 residues long. Just CDR3 DNA is preserved here, 48 bases in frame from base 1. Reading the germline V gene (reference sequence) gives CDR1 MNHNY and CDR2 SVGAGI. The junction shows trimming of 6 bases on V and 7 bases on J, plus 19 bases between the germline ends. TCRbeta CDR3 regions were amplified from genomic DNA using the immunoSEQ Assay, a bias-controlled multiplex PCR. The authors' pipeline ran thus. The number of nucleated cells in each sample was estimated by amplification of reference gene primers within the assay. Sequence reads were collapsed and filtered to measure the absolute abundance of every unique TCRbeta CDR3 rearrangement. Productive Simpson clonality was computed per sample as the square root of Simpson's diversity index over productive rearrangements. The table was pulled from immuneACCESS by TCRdb, which kept in-frame rearrangements only. Such tables lose some clones; where checked, under half of the loss comes from unresolved V genes, and the rest has no known cause. The DNA was the basis for D and trimming; V, J and clone size are from that table. Recorded for this sample are hundreds of thousands of clones; 89% of them occurred a single time. 1% to 1.5% of the sample rests with the top ten.

The collaborating institutions used their own protocols to collect whole blood in K2EDTA tubes. For TCRbeta analysis, collaborators shipped samples in one of three forms: frozen whole blood, isolated PBMCs, or DNA extracted from either of those sample types. The data were obtained in a study of blood T cell repertoires in COVID-19 (dated by TCRdb to the early 2020s). Notes on the research overall: Collaborator samples came from the United States, Italy and Spain and covered acute and convalescent phases of COVID-19. The material from the prospective study consisted of cDNA or gDNA derived from T cells, B-cell-depleted T cells, or PBMCs. The dataset comprised deeply sampled blood TCRbeta repertoires from subjects exposed to, actively infected with, or recovered from COVID-19. The repertoires were released in a freely available public database meant as a resource for research on the immune response to SARS-CoV-2. Samples came from the ongoing ImmuneRACE study (first 160 participants) plus 1,254 subjects from 6 global collaborators. Nearly every sample came with metadata listing a de-identified subject ID, COVID-19 status, age in years and sex. Where HLA class I and class II types were available, the types were taken from metadata supplied by the sample provider, not from assay-based typing. Beyond this particular receptor, the publication reports: How much clinical and demographic metadata was included differed by source and by participant, and the metadata was provided uncurated.

The V and J segments used are TRBV6-6 and TRBJ1-6, with TRBD1 perhaps the D gene, on 5 matching bases. This TCR was sampled from a man aged 35-49 years with acute or convalescent COVID-19. The source material was peripheral blood. This receptor has the CDR3 CASRWTLDSLNSPLHF. In nucleotides, the sequence is TGTGCCAGCAGGTGGACACTGGATTCATTAAATTCACCCCTCCACTTT.